This T cell receptor delta chain was sequenced for a study of gamma-delta T cells after stem cell transplantation. TCRdb reran clone calling via CATT on the RT-PCR reads. The sample lists some 16,000 delta-chain clones; 9% to 9.5% were seen once. There are 28 residues in the CDR3. Germline assignment: CDR1 TSWWSYY and CDR2 QGS. Sequenced input: gamma-delta T cells. The clonotype comes from a human donor. It is not recorded whose cells these are; they may come from a transplant donor. This sequence joins TRDV1 and TRDJ1; TRDD3 is a possible D gene (6 bases). CDR3 in amino acids: CAIGITAGEAFSYKGAYAAHQYTDKLIF. CDR3 in DNA: TGTGCGATTGGGATCACAGCGGGGGAGGCCTTCTCCTATAAAGGGGCATACGCAGCGCATCAATACACCGATAAACTCATCTTT.